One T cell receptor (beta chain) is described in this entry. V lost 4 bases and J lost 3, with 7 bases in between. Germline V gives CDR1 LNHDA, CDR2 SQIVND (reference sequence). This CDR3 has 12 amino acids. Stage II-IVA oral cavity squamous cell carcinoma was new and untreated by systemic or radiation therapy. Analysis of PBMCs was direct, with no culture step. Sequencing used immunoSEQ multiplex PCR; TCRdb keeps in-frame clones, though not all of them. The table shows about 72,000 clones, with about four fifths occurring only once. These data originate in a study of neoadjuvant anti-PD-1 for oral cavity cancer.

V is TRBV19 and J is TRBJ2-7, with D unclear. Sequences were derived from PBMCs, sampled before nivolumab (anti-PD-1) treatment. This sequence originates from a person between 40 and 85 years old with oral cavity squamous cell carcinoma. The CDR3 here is CASSSSGYEQYF. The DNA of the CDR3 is TGTGCCAGTAGTAGTTCCGGCTACGAGCAGTACTTC.